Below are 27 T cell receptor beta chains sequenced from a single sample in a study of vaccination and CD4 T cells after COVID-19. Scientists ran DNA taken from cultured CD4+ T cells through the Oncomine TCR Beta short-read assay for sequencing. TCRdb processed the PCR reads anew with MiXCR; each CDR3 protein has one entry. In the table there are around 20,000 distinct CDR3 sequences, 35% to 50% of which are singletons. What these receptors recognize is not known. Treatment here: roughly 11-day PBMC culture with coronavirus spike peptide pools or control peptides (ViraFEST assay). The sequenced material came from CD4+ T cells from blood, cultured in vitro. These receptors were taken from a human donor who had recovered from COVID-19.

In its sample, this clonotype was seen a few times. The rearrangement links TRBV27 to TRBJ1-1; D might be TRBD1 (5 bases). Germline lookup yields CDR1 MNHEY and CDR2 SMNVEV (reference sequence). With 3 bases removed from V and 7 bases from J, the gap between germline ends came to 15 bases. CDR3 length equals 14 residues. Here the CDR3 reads CASSFAGGTREAFF. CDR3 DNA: TGTGCCAGCAGTTTCGCCGGAGGGACCCGTGAAGCTTTCTTT.

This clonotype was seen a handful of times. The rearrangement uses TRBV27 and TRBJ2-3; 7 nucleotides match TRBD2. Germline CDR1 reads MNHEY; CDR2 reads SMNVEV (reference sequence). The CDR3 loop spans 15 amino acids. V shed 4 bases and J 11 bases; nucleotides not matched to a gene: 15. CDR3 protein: CASSSSSVLAVLQYF. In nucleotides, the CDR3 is TGTGCCAGCAGTTCGTCATCAGTTCTAGCGGTGTTGCAGTATTTT.

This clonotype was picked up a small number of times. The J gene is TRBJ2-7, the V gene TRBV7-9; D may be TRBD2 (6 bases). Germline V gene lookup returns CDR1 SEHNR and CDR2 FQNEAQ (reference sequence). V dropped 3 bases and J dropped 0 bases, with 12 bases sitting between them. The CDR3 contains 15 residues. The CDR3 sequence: CASSLGGWSSYEQYF. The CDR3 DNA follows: TGTGCCAGCAGCTTGGGGGGATGGAGCTCCTACGAGCAGTACTTC.

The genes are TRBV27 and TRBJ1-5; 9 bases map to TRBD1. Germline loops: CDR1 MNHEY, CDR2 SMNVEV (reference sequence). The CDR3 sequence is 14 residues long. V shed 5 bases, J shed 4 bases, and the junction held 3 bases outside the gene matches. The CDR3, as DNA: TGTGCCAGCAGTACCGGGACAGGGAATCAGCCCCAGCATTTT. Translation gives CASSTGTGNQPQHF.

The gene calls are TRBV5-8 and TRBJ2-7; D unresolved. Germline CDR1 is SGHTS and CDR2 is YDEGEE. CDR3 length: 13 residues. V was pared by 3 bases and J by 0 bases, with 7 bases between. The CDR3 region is CASSSKSSYEQYF. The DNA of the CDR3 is TGTGCCAGCAGCTCCAAAAGCTCCTACGAGCAGTACTTC.

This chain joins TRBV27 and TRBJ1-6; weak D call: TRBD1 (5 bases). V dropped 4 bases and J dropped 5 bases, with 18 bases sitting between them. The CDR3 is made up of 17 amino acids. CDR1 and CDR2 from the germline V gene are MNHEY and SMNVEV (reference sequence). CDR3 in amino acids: CASSSSGVGRDNSPLHF. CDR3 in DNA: TGTGCCAGCAGTTCTTCCGGGGTGGGCAGGGATAATTCACCCCTCCACTTT.

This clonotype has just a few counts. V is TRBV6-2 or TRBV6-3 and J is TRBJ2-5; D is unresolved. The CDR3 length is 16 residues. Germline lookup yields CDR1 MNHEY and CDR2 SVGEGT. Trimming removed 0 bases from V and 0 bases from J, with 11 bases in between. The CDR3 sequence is CASSYSSQPYQETQYF. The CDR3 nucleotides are TGTGCCAGCAGTTACTCGTCACAGCCGTACCAAGAGACCCAGTACTTC.

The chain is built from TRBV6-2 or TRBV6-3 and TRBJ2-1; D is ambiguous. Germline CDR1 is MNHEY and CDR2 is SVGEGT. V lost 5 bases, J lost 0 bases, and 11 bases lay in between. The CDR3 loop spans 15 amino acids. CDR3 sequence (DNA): TGTGCCAGCAGTCACCCCGAGAGCTCCTACAATGAGCAGTTCTTC. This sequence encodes CASSHPESSYNEQFF.

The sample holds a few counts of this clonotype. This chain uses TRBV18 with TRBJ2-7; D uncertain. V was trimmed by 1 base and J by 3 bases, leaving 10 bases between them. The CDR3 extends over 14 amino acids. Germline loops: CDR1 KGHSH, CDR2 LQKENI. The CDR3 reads CASSPREVDYEQYF. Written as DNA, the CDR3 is TGTGCCAGCTCACCACGGGAAGTAGACTACGAGCAGTACTTC.

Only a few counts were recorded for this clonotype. In DNA form, the CDR3 reads TGTGCCAGCAGCTCTAGCGGGAGGGCCTTTGAGACCCAGTACTTC. Its protein is CASSSSGRAFETQYF. V is TRBV7-2 and J is TRBJ2-5; 12 nucleotides align to TRBD2. V was clipped by 4 bases and J by 5 bases; unmatched bases: 5. Per germline, CDR1 SGHTA and CDR2 FQGNSA. CDR3 length: 15 residues.

The CDR3 nucleotides are TGTGCCAGCAGTCTAGGGCTCGACAATCAGCCCCAGCATTTT. It yields the protein CASSLGLDNQPQHF. The chain couples TRBV12-3 or TRBV12-4 to TRBJ1-5, with D hard to call. CDR3 length: 14 residues. V lost 5 bases to trimming and J lost 3 bases, with 11 bases between them.

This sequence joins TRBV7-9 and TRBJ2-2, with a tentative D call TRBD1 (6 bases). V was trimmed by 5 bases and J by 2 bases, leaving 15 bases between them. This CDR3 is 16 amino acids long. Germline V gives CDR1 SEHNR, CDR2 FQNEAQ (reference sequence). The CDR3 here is CASSEPRGFNTGELFF. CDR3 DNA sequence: TGTGCCAGCAGCGAACCCAGGGGCTTTAACACCGGGGAGCTGTTTTTT.

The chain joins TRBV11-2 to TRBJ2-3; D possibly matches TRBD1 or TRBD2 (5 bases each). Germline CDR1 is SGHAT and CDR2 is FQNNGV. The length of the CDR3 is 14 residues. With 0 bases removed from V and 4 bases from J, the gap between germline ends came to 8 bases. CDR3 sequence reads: CASSLDPGPDTQYF. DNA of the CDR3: TGTGCCAGCAGCTTAGATCCGGGGCCAGATACGCAGTATTTT.

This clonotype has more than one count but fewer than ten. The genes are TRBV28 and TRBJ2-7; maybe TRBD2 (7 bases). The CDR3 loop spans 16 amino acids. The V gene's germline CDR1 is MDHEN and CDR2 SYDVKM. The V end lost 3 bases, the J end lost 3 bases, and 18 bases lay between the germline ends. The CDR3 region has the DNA TGTGCCAGCAGTTTGGGAGGGACACCGTCTATCTACGAGCAGTACTTC. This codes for CASSLGGTPSIYEQYF.

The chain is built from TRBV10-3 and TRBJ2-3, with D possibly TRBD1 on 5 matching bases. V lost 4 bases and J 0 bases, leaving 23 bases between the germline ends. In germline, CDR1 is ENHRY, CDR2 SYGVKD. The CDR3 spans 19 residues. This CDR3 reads CAISVRGASPNFSTDTQYF. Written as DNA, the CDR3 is TGTGCCATCAGTGTAAGGGGTGCCAGTCCGAATTTTAGCACAGATACGCAGTATTTT.

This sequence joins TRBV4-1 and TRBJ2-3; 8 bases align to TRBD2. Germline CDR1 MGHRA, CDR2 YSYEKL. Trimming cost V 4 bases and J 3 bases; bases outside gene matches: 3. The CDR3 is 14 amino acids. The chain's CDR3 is CASSLAGSTDTQYF. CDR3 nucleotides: TGCGCCAGCAGCCTAGCGGGGAGTACAGATACGCAGTATTTT.

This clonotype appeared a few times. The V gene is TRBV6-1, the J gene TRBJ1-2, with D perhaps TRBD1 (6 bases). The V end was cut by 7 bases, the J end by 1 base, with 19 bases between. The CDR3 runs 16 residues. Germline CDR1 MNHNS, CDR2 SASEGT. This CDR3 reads CASTPRGRGLNYGYTF. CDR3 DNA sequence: TGTGCCAGCACTCCCCGGGGGCGGGGGCTTAACTATGGCTACACCTTC.

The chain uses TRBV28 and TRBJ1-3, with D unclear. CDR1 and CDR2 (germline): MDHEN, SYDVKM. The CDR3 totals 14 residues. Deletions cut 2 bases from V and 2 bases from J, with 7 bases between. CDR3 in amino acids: CASSLGGAGNTIYF. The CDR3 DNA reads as TGTGCCAGCAGTTTAGGTGGAGCTGGAAACACCATATATTTT.

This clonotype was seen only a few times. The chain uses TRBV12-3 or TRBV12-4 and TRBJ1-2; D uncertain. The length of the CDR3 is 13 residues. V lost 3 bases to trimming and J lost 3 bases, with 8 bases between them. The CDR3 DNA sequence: TGTGCCAGCAGTTTGGTGGCAGACTATGGCTACACCTTC. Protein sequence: CASSLVADYGYTF.

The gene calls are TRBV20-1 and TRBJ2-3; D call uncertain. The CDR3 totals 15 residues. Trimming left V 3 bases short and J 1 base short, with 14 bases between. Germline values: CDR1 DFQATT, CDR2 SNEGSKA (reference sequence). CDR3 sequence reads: CSARGEYARTDTQYF. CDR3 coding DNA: TGCAGTGCTAGGGGCGAGTACGCTCGCACAGATACGCAGTATTTT.

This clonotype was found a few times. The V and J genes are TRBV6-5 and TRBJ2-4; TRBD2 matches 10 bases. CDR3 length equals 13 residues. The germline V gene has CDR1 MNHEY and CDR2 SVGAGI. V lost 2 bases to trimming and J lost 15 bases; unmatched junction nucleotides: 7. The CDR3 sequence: CASSYGSGRETYF. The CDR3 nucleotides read TGTGCCAGCAGTTACGGGAGCGGGAGGGAAACGTACTTC.

The CDR3 reads CSARVPPGQESPLNYGYTF. The DNA of the CDR3 is TGCAGTGCTAGAGTCCCCCCAGGACAGGAGTCGCCCCTAAACTATGGCTACACCTTC. The chain uses TRBV20-1 and TRBJ1-2; 7 bases are a match to TRBD1. Germline V gene data show CDR1 as DFQATT and CDR2 as SNEGSKA (reference sequence). This CDR3 has 19 amino acids. The V gene end was trimmed by 1 base and the J gene end by 2 bases; junction bases not matched to a gene: 19.

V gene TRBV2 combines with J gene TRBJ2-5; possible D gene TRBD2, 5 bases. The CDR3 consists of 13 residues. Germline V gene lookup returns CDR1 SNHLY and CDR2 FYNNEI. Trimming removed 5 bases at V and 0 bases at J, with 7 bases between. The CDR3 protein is CASSFGDQETQYF. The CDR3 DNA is TGTGCCAGCAGTTTCGGGGACCAAGAGACCCAGTACTTC.

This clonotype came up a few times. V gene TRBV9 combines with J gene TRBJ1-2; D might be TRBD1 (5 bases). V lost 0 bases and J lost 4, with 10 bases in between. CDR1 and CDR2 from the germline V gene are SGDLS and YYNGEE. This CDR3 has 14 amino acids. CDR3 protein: CASSVGQGGYGYTF. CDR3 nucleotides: TGTGCCAGCAGCGTAGGGCAGGGAGGCTATGGCTACACCTTC.

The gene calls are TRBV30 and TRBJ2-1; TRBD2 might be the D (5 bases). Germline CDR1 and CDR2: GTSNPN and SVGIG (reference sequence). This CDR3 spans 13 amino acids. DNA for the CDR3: TGTGCTGCCGTGTTTAACGGGAACAATGAGCAGTTCTTC. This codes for CAAVFNGNNEQFF.

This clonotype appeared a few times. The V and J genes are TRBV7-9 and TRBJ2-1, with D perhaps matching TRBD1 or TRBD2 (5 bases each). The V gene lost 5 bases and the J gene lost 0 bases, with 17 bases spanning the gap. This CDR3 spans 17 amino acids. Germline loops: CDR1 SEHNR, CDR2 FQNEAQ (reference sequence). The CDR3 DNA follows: TGTGCCAGCAGCCGAGGGGTAGGCATGAGCTCCTACAATGAGCAGTTCTTC. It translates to CASSRGVGMSSYNEQFF.

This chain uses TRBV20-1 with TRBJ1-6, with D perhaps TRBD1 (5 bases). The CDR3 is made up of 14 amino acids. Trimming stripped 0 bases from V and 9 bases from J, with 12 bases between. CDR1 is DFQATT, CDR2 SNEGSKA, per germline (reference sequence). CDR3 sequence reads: CSARDLQGGSPLHF. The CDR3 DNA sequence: TGCAGTGCTAGAGATCTCCAGGGAGGTTCACCCCTCCACTTT.